Sequencing of this T cell receptor beta chain was carried out in a study of metastatic and nonmetastatic thyroid tumors. Of note for this clone: Antigen specificity is unknown.

This CDR3 has 17 amino acids. J was trimmed by 13 bases and V by 3 bases; bases with no gene match: 19. TCRdb re-called the PCR reads through MiXCR. The data show about 15,000 clones, approximately 23% seen once. Nobody among the patients had been given any treatment before thyroid surgery. Study conclusions and caveats: Compared with benign nodules, malignant thyroid tumors were reported to have significantly higher TCR beta diversity in both blood and tumor.

The chain employs TRBV12-3 or TRBV12-4 and TRBJ2-1, with 9 bases matching TRBD2. The receptor comes from a female donor with papillary thyroid cancer or a benign thyroid nodule (not recorded which). Some clones in this sample may be carry-over from other donors' samples. Sequencing was performed on tumor tissue. CDR3 nucleotide sequence: TGTGCCAGCAGTTTTATTGGTGCGGGGGGGACCTACAATTATCAGTTCTTC. Its protein is CASSFIGAGGTYNYQFF.